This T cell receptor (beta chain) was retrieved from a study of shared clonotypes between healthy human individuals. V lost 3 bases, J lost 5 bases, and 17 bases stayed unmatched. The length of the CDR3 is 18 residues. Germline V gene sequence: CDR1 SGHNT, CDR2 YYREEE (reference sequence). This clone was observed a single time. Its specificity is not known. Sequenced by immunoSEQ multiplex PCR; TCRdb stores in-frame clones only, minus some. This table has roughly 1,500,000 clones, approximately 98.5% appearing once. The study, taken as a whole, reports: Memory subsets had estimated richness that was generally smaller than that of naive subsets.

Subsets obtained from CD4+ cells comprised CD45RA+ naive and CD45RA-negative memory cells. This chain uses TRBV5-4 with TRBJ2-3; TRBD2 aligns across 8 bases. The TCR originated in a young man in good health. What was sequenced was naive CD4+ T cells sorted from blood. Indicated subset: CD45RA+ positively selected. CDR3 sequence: CASSSLLFTSGGGDTQYF. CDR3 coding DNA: TGTGCCAGCAGCTCCTTGTTATTCACTAGCGGAGGTGGAGATACGCAGTATTTT.